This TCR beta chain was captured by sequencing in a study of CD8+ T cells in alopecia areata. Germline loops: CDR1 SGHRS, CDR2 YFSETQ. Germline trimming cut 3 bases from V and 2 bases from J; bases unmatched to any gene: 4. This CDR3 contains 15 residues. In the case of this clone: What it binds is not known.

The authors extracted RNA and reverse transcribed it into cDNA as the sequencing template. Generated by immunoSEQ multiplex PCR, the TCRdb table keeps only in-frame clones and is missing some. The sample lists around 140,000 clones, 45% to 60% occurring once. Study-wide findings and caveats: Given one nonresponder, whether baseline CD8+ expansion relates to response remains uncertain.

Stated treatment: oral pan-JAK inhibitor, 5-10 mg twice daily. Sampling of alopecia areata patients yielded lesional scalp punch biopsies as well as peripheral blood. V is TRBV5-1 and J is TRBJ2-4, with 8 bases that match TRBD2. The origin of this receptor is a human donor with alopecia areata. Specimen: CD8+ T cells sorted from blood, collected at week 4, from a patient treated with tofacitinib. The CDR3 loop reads CASSWGLGTKNIQYF. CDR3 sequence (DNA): TGCGCCAGCAGCTGGGGACTAGGAACCAAAAACATTCAGTACTTC.